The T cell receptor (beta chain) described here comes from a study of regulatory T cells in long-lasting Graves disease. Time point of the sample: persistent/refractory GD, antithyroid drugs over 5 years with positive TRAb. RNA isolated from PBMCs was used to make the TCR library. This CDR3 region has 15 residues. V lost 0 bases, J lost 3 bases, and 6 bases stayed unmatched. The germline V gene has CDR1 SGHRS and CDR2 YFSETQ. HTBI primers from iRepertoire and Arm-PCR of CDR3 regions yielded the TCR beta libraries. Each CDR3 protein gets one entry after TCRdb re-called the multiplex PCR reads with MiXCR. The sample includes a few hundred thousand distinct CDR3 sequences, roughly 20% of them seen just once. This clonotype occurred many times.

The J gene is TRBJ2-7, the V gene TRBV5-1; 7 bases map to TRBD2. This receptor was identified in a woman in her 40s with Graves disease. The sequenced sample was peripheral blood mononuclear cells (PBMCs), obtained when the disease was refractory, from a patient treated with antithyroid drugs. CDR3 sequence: CASSLGGTTVYEQYF. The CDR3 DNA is TGCGCCAGCAGCTTGGGGGGGACTACGGTCTACGAGCAGTACTTC.